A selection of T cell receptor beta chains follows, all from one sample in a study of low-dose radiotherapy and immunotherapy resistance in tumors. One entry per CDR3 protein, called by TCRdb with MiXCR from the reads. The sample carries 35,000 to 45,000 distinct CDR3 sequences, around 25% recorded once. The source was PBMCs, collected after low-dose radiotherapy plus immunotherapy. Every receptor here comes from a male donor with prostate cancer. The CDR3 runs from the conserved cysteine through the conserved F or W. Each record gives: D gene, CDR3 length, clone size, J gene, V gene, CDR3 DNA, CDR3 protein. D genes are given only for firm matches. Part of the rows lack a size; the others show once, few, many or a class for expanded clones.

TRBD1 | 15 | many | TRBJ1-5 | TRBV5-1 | TGCGCCAGCAGCTTGGGGCAGGGGGCAGGTCAGCCCCAGCATTTT | CASSLGQGAGQPQHF
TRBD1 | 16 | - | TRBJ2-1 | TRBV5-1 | TGCGCCAGCAGCCCCCGTTCAGGGGGCCCTAGCGATGAGCAGTTCTTC | CASSPRSGGPSDEQFF
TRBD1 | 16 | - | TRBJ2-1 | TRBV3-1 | TGTGCCAGCAGCCAGTACCAAGACAGGGGCTACAATGAGCAGTTCTTC | CASSQYQDRGYNEQFF
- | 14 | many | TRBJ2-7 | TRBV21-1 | TGTGCCAGCACCCGGGGGACAGGATTTTGGGAGCAGTACTTC | CASTRGTGFWEQYF
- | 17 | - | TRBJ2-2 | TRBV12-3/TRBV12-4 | TGTGCCAGCAGTACTTTGGGGAGTACCGGCACCGGGGAGCTGTTGTTTTTT | CASSTLGSTGTGELLFF
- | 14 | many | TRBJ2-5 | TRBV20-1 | TGCAGTGCTAGACCTGACCTCCGCCAAGAGACCCAGTACTTC | CSARPDLRQETQYF
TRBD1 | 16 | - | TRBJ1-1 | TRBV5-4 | TGTGCCAGCAGTACGGGAAGCGGGGACAGGGGCACTGAAGCTTTCTTT | CASSTGSGDRGTEAFF
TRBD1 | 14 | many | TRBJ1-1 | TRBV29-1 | TGCAGCTCCACACAGGGGGGCATGAACACTGAAGCTTTCTTT | CSSTQGGMNTEAFF
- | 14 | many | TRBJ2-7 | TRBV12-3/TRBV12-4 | TGTGCCAGCAGTCCTAACAGGGTGCCCTACGAGCAGTACTTC | CASSPNRVPYEQYF
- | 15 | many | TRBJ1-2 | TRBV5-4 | TGTGCCAGCAGCTTAGGTCCCCCTATCGGCTATGGCTACACCTTC | CASSLGPPIGYGYTF
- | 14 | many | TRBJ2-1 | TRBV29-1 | TGCAGCGTTGAACGGAGGTGGGGGGACACTGAGCAGTTCTTC | CSVERRWGDTEQFF
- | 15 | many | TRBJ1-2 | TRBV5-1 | TGCGCCAGCAGCTTGGAGTATGGTCGGGGCGATGGCTACACCTTC | CASSLEYGRGDGYTF
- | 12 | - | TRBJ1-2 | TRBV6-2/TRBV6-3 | TGTGCCAGCAGTTACTCAAGCCAGGGCTACACCTTC | CASSYSSQGYTF
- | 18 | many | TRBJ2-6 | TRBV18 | TGTGCCAGCTCACCAGTGTTTGAAGGGGGTTCAGGGGCCAACGTCCTGACTTTC | CASSPVFEGGSGANVLTF
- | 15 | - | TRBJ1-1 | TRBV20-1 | TGCAGTGCTACCGACGGGCCTGCACCCCGTGGTGAAGCTTTCTTT | CSATDGPAPRGEAFF
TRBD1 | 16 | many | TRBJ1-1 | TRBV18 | TGTGCCAGCTCACTTACCACAGGGGAATGGAACACTGAAGCTTTCTTT | CASSLTTGEWNTEAFF
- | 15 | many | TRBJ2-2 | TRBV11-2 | TGTGCCAGCAGCCCCGCTCAGCCCAACACCGGGGAGCTGTTTTTT | CASSPAQPNTGELFF
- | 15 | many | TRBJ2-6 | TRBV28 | TGTGCCAGCAGTACTCAAGGCGGTGGGGCCAACGTCCTGACTTTC | CASSTQGGGANVLTF
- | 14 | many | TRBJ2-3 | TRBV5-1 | TGCGCCAGCAGCTTGAGCCCGGGACCAGATACGCAGTATTTT | CASSLSPGPDTQYF
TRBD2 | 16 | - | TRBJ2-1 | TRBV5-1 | TGCGCCAGCGGGGCTAGCGGGGTTAGCTCCTACAATGAGCAGTCCTTC | CASGASGVSSYNEQSF
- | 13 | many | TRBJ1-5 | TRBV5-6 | TGTGCCAGCAGCTTGATGCGAGGTCAGCCCCAGCATTTT | CASSLMRGQPQHF
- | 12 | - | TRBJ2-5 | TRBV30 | TGTGCCTGGAGTAAGGGTGGAGAGACCCAGTACTTC | CAWSKGGETQYF
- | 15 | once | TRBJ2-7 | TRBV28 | TGTGCCAGCAGTCCCGGTGCGCAGGGCTTGCTCGAGCAGTACTTC | CASSPGAQGLLEQYF
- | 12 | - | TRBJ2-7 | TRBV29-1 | TGCAGCGTAGCTAGACAGGACGGCGAGCAGTACTTC | CSVARQDGEQYF
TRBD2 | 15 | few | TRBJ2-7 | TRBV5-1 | TGCGCCAGCAGCTTGGATGGGGGGGGATACGACGAGCAGTACTTC | CASSLDGGGYDEQYF
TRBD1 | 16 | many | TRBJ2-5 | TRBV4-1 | TGCGCCAGCAGCCAAGAAGGGACAGGGGTTATGAAGACCCAGTACTTC | CASSQEGTGVMKTQYF
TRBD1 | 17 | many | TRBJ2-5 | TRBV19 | TGTGCCAGTAGTCCCCATTTGGGGGGACAGGGAAGAGAGACCCAGTACTTC | CASSPHLGGQGRETQYF
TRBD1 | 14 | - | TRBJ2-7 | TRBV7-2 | TGTGCCAGCAGCGAGGACAGGGGTTTTTACGAGCAGTACTTC | CASSEDRGFYEQYF
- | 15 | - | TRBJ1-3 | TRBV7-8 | TGTGCCAGCAGCTTAGTACGGGGGGGAGGAAACACCATATATTTT | CASSLVRGGGNTIYF
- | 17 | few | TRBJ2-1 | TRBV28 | TGTGCCAGCAGAACCAGGGGGGGAGCTAGCTCCTACAATGAGCAGTTCTTC | CASRTRGGASSYNEQFF
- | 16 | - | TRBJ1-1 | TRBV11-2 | TGTGCCAGCAGCTTAGTAGGCAGGTTGGGGGACACTGAAGCTTTCTTT | CASSLVGRLGDTEAFF
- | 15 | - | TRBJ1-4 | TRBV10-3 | TGTGCCATCAGTGAGCCCAGTGTGGGTGGTGAAAAACTGTTTTTT | CAISEPSVGGEKLFF
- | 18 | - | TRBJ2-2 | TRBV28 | - | CASRGGTGNTGELFFFFF
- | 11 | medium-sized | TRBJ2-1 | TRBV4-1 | TGCGCCAGCAGCCGGTCCAATGAGCAGTTCTTC | CASSRSNEQFF
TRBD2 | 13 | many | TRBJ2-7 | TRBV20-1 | TGCAGTGCCCCCGGGACTAGCGCCTACGAGCAGTACTTC | CSAPGTSAYEQYF
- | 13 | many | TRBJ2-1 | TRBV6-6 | TGTGCCATTCGGAGGACTTCCTACAATGAGCAGTTCTTC | CAIRRTSYNEQFF
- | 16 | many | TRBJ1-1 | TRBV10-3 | TGTGCCATCAGTGAGTCGGGTACAAGGGTGAACACTGAAGCTTTCTTT | CAISESGTRVNTEAFF
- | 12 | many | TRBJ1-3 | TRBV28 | TGTGCCAGCAGTAAGGAAGGAAACACCATATATTTT | CASSKEGNTIYF
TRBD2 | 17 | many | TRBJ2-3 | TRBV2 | TGTGCCAGCAGTGCCCTACTGACGGGGGGGCTTGCAGATACGCAGTATTTT | CASSALLTGGLADTQYF
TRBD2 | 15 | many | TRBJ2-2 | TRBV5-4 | TGTGCCAGCAGCACGGAAGGGAGGGACACCGGGGAGCTGTTTTTT | CASSTEGRDTGELFF
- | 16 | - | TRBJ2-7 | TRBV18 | TGTGCCAGCTCACCACAGGTAGGGGGCGGGAGCTACGAGCAGTACTTC | CASSPQVGGGSYEQYF
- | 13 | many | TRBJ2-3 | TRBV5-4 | TGTGCCAGCAGCTCCCCACCCACAGATACGCAGTATTTT | CASSSPPTDTQYF
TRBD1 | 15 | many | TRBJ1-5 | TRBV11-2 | TGTGCCAGCAGCTCGGGGGACAGAGTCAATCAGCCCCAGCATTTT | CASSSGDRVNQPQHF
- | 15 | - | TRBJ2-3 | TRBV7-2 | TGTGCCAGCAGCTTGCGGGGCTCTAGCACAGATACGCAGTATTTT | CASSLRGSSTDTQYF
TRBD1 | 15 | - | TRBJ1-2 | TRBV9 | TGTGCCAGCAGCGTAGTGGGACAGGGGGTTCGTGGCTACACCTTC | CASSVVGQGVRGYTF
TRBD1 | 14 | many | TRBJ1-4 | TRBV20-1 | TGCAGTGCTCCTACAGGGGCGGTTAATGAAAAACTGTTTTTT | CSAPTGAVNEKLFF
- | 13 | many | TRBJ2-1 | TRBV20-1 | TGCAGTGCTAGGGCGGGACAAGGCAATGAGCAGTTCTTC | CSARAGQGNEQFF
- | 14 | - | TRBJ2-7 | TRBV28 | TGTGCCAGCAGTTTTACGTGGGGGATTCGCGAGCAGTACTTC | CASSFTWGIREQYF
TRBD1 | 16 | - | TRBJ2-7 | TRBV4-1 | TGCGCCAGCAGCCAGATGACAGGGGCGCGGCCCTACGAGCAGTACTTC | CASSQMTGARPYEQYF
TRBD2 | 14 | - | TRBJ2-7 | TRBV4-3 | TGCGCCAGCAGCCCGGGACTAGGGGCTTCCGAGCAGTACTTC | CASSPGLGASEQYF
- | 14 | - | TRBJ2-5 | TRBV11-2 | TGTGCCAGCAGCTTAGGCCTGGGAACTGAGACCCAGTACTTC | CASSLGLGTETQYF
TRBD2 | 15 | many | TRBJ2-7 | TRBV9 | TGTGCCAGCAGCGTATATAGCGGGGGGTTAAACGAGCAGTACTTC | CASSVYSGGLNEQYF
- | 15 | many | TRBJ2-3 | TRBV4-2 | TGTGCCAGCAGCAGAACTCTGGGAGGCACAGATACGCAGTATTTT | CASSRTLGGTDTQYF
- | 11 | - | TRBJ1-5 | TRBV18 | TGTGCCAGCTCACCACGTCAGCCCCAGCATTTT | CASSPRQPQHF
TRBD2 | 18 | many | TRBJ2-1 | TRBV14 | TGTGCCAGCAGCCAAGAAGTCGGGACTAGTGGTGGCTACAATGAGCAGTTCTTC | CASSQEVGTSGGYNEQFF
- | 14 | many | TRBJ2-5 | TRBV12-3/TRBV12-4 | TGTGCCAGCAGTTTAGGTCCATACCAAGAGACCCAGTACTTC | CASSLGPYQETQYF
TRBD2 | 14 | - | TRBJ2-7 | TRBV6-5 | TGTGCCAGCAGTTACCAGCGGGAGACTTCCGAGCAGTACTTC | CASSYQRETSEQYF
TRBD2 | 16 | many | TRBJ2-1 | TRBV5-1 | TGCGCCAGCAGCTTGGCCTTAGCGGGAGGCGTCAATGAGCAGTTCTTC | CASSLALAGGVNEQFF
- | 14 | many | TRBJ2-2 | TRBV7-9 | TGTGCCAGCAGCATGGACAAATCGGCCGGGGAGCTGTTTTTT | CASSMDKSAGELFF
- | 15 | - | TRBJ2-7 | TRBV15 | TGTGCCACCAGCGTCGGGACGGGGAGCTCCTACGAGCAGTACTTC | CATSVGTGSSYEQYF